Many counts were recorded for the clone carrying this T cell receptor beta chain. Its antigen is undetermined. CDR3 length: 15 amino acids. V shed 4 bases, J shed 3 bases, and the junction held 10 bases outside the gene matches. CDR1 SQVTM and CDR2 ANQGSEA come from the germline V gene. TCRdb re-analysed the 5' RACE reads in MiXCR, keeping a single row per CDR3 protein. This sample has around 370,000 distinct CDR3 sequences; around 9.7% occur once, and the top ten carry over 7%. The source of the sample is a study of identical twins. Study-level findings and limits: Abundant beta clonotypes from cord blood bore fewer insertions; memory repertoires lacked this pattern.

This sequence originates from a woman between 45 and 65 years old in good health. The sequenced sample consisted of naive T cells sorted from blood. This chain joins TRBV29-1 and TRBJ2-3; 7 positions match TRBD2. CDR3: CSVGGGRTKTDTQYF. In nucleotides, the CDR3 is TGCAGCGTTGGGGGAGGGCGTACAAAAACAGATACGCAGTATTTT.